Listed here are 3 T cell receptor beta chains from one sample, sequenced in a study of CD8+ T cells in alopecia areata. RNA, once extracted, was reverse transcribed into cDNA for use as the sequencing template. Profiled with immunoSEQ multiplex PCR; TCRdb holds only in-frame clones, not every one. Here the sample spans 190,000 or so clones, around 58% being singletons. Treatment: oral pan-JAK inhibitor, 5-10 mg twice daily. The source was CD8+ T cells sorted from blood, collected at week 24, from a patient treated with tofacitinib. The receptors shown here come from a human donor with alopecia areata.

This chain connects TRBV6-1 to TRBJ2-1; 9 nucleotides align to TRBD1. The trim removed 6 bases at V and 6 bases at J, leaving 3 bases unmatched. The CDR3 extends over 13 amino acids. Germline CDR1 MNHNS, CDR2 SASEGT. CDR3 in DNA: TGTGCCAGCAGGACAGGGGGAGGCAATGAGCAGTTCTTC. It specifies CASRTGGGNEQFF.

The CDR3 DNA follows: TGTGCCAGCAGTTCGCAAACACAGGGTCTTGGCTACACCTTC. Translating gives CASSSQTQGLGYTF. This chain links TRBV27 with TRBJ1-2; TRBD1 is a possible D gene (6 bases). The V gene lost 4 bases and the J gene lost 7 bases, with 16 bases spanning the gap. This CDR3 contains 14 residues. The germline CDR1 and CDR2 sequences are MNHEY and SMNVEV (reference sequence).

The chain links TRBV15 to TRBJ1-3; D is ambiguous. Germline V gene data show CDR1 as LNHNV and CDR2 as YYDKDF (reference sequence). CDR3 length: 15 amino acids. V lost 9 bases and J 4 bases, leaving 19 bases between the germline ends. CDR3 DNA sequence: TGTGCCACGGGTTCGTCTTCTTCGGAGGGAAACACCATATATTTT. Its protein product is CATGSSSSEGNTIYF. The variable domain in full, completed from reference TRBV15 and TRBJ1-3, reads DAMVIQNPRYQVTQFGKPVTLSCSQTLNHNVMYWYQQKSSQAPKLLFHYYDKDFNNEADTPDNFQSRRPNTSFCFLDIRSPGLGDTAMYLCATGSSSSEGNTIYFGEGSWLTVV.